Listed below are T cell receptor beta chains from one sample, sequenced in a study of spatial heterogeneity in lung cancer. Via MiXCR, TCRdb re-called the 5' RACE reads, giving one row per CDR3 protein. The sample lists 90,000 to 95,000 distinct CDR3 sequences, approximately 12% occurring once. The source was PBMCs, collected at surgery. Every receptor here comes from a male donor with early-stage non-small cell lung cancer. Each CDR3 is given with its conserved first and last residue. A D gene is named only where the DNA matches it firmly. Clone sizes are given selectively: once, few, many, or a class where the clone is expanded.

clone size | J gene | D gene | V gene | CDR3 protein | CDR3 DNA
few | TRBJ2-2 | . | TRBV5-1 | CASSTRPSTSLNTGELFF | TGCGCCAGCAGCACACGCCCGTCCACTAGCTTGAACACCGGGGAGCTGTTTTTT
. | TRBJ2-5 | TRBD1 | TRBV11-2 | CASSPQGGGETQYF | TGTGCCAGCAGCCCCCAAGGGGGCGGTGAGACCCAGTACTTC
few | TRBJ2-7 | . | TRBV7-9 | CASSLVQGRHEQYF | TGTGCCAGCAGCTTAGTGCAGGGGAGACACGAGCAGTACTTC
. | TRBJ2-1 | . | TRBV7-6 | CASSPRYNEQFF | TGTGCCAGCAGCCCCCGCTACAATGAGCAGTTCTTC
. | TRBJ1-5 | . | TRBV4-1 | CASSSREGSQPQHF | TGCGCCAGCAGCTCAAGGGAAGGGTCACAGCCCCAGCATTTT
few | TRBJ2-5 | . | TRBV7-2 | CASSTRDRPQETQYF | TGTGCCAGCAGCACGCGGGACAGACCCCAAGAGACCCAGTACTTC
few | TRBJ1-2 | . | TRBV20-1 | CSAKAGNYGYTF | TGCAGTGCCAAGGCCGGGAACTATGGCTACACCTTC
. | TRBJ2-7 | . | TRBV18 | CASSPPTYEQYF | TGTGCCAGCTCACCACCGACCTACGAGCAGTACTTC
once | TRBJ2-7 | TRBD1 | TRBV12-3/TRBV12-4 | CASSNGQGAAYEQYF | TGTGCCAGCAGTAACGGACAGGGGGCCGCCTACGAGCAGTACTTC
. | TRBJ2-1 | . | TRBV6-6 | CTSSLLTGKNNEQFF | TGTACCAGCTCCCTCCTTACAGGGAAGAACAATGAGCAGTTCTTC
once | TRBJ2-3 | TRBD2 | TRBV20-1 | CSASRKRGSTDTQYF | TGCAGTGCTAGCCGAAAGCGGGGGAGCACAGATACGCAGTATTTT
many | TRBJ2-7 | TRBD1 | TRBV7-9 | CASSLGAPDRGTYEQYF | TGTGCCAGCAGCTTAGGCGCCCCGGACAGGGGAACCTACGAGCAGTACTTC
few | TRBJ2-3 | . | TRBV20-1 | CSASLALDTQYF | TGCAGTGCTAGTTTAGCGTTGGATACGCAGTATTTT
. | TRBJ2-3 | . | TRBV12-3/TRBV12-4 | CASTLGDTQYF | TGTGCCAGCACACTCGGAGATACGCAGTATTTT
. | TRBJ1-4 | . | TRBV29-1 | CSVESGEKLFF | TGCAGCGTTGAATCGGGGGAAAAACTGTTTTTT
few | TRBJ1-2 | . | TRBV29-1 | CSVGRELNYGYTF | TGCAGCGTTGGGAGGGAGCTAAACTATGGCTACACCTTC
few | TRBJ2-2 | . | TRBV7-7 | CASSETGNTGELFF | TGTGCTAGCAGCGAGACAGGGAACACCGGGGAGCTGTTTTTT
few | TRBJ2-3 | TRBD1 | TRBV2 | CASTYRTGSTDTQYF | TGTGCCAGCACGTATCGGACAGGGAGCACAGATACGCAGTATTTT
many | TRBJ2-7 | . | TRBV24-1 | CATSDSGEYEQYF | TGTGCCACCAGTGATTCAGGGGAATACGAGCAGTACTTC
few | TRBJ2-5 | TRBD2 | TRBV29-1 | CSVKAGTSGQETQYF | TGCAGCGTTAAGGCCGGGACTAGCGGGCAAGAGACCCAGTACTTC
many | TRBJ1-1 | TRBD1 | TRBV20-1 | CSALPATGATEAFF | TGCAGTGCCCTACCCGCAACAGGGGCCACTGAAGCTTTCTTT
. | TRBJ2-7 | . | TRBV7-9 | CASSVDRYEQYF | TGTGCCAGCAGCGTTGACAGATACGAGCAGTACTTC
few | TRBJ1-5 | . | TRBV5-1 | CASSRDVQQPQHF | TGCGCCAGCAGCCGGGACGTTCAGCAGCCCCAGCATTTT
. | TRBJ2-7 | TRBD2 | TRBV28 | CASSSLAGEVGEQYF | TGTGCCAGCAGTTCACTAGCGGGAGAGGTGGGCGAGCAGTACTTC
. | TRBJ2-5 | . | TRBV10-2 | CASRVGRFETQYF | TGCGCCAGCAGAGTCGGGAGATTCGAGACCCAGTACTTC
. | TRBJ1-4 | TRBD1 | TRBV20-1 | CSGSTGTGGEKLFF | TGCAGTGGCAGCACCGGGACAGGTGGAGAAAAACTGTTTTTT
. | TRBJ2-6 | . | TRBV7-2 | CASSLTGFSGANVLTF | TGTGCCAGCAGCTTAACAGGGTTCTCTGGGGCCAACGTCCTGACTTTC
many | TRBJ2-6 | . | TRBV21-1 | CASSKEGSSYSGANVLTF | TGTGCCAGCAGCAAAGAGGGCTCCTCCTACTCTGGGGCCAACGTCCTGACTTTC
. | TRBJ1-5 | . | TRBV10-3 | CAISPGTVSNQPQHF | TGTGCCATCAGTCCCGGGACTGTAAGCAATCAGCCCCAGCATTTT
. | TRBJ1-2 | TRBD1 | TRBV5-1 | CASSLGTGDLYGYTF | TGCGCCAGCAGCTTAGGCACAGGGGACCTCTATGGCTACACCTTC
. | TRBJ2-1 | . | TRBV29-1 | CGVGRRLTYNEQFF | TGCGGCGTTGGCAGGAGGCTCACCTACAATGAGCAGTTCTTC
many | TRBJ2-1 | . | TRBV19 | CASSIPPKGNEQFF | TGTGCCAGTAGTATACCTCCCAAGGGAAATGAGCAGTTCTTC
many | TRBJ2-1 | . | TRBV12-3/TRBV12-4 | CASSAYNEQFF | TGTGCCAGCAGCGCCTACAATGAGCAGTTCTTC
few | TRBJ2-2 | . | TRBV7-2 | CASAGSPSNTGELFF | TGTGCCAGCGCAGGGAGCCCCTCGAACACCGGGGAGCTGTTTTTT
many | TRBJ1-5 | . | TRBV9 | CASSNGAGRNQPQHF | TGTGCCAGCAGCAACGGGGCAGGCCGGAATCAGCCCCAGCATTTT
. | TRBJ1-2 | . | TRBV30 | CAWGTGPSGYTF | TGTGCCTGGGGGACGGGACCTTCTGGCTACACCTTC
. | TRBJ2-7 | . | TRBV6-2/TRBV6-3 | CASRKPGQSYEQYF | TGTGCCAGCAGGAAACCGGGACAATCCTACGAGCAGTACTTC
. | TRBJ1-2 | . | TRBV12-3/TRBV12-4 | CASSFILINYGYTF | TGTGCCAGCAGTTTCATTCTCATTAACTATGGCTACACCTTC
once | TRBJ2-3 | TRBD1 | TRBV2 | CASRPTGQDSDTQYF | TGTGCCAGCAGACCGACAGGGCAAGACTCAGATACGCAGTATTTT
. | TRBJ2-3 | . | TRBV7-2 | CASSFPSGAASTDTQYF | TGTGCCAGCAGCTTCCCTTCGGGGGCAGCTAGCACAGATACGCAGTATTTT
many | TRBJ2-5 | . | TRBV24-1 | CATSDGKQETQYF | TGTGCCACCAGTGACGGAAAGCAAGAGACCCAGTACTTC
few | TRBJ1-2 | . | TRBV4-3 | CASSHEKDNYGYTF | TGCGCCAGCAGCCACGAGAAGGACAACTATGGCTACACCTTC
many | TRBJ2-7 | . | TRBV20-1 | CSARGWGSYEQYF | TGCAGTGCTAGAGGATGGGGGTCCTACGAGCAGTACTTC
few | TRBJ2-5 | . | TRBV11-2 | CASSLGEVRTQYF | TGTGCCAGCAGCTTAGGGGAGGTCCGGACCCAGTACTTC
few | TRBJ1-1 | TRBD1 | TRBV10-3 | CAISGQGDTEAFF | TGTGCCATCAGTGGACAGGGAGACACTGAAGCTTTCTTT
many | TRBJ2-2 | TRBD2 | TRBV20-1 | CSAKGGGNTGELFF | TGCAGTGCGAAGGGCGGGGGGAACACCGGGGAGCTGTTTTTT
few | TRBJ1-5 | . | TRBV20-1 | CSASPQRGSQPQHF | TGCAGTGCTAGTCCCCAGAGGGGGAGTCAGCCCCAGCATTTT
. | TRBJ2-4 | . | TRBV28 | CASRYAIGGKNIQYF | TGTGCCAGCAGATACGCCATAGGGGGCAAAAACATTCAGTACTTC
few | TRBJ2-1 | . | TRBV29-1 | CSVGTVAYNEQFF | TGCAGCGTCGGGACGGTCGCCTACAATGAGCAGTTCTTC
. | TRBJ1-2 | TRBD1 | TRBV25-1 | CASTPRTGLGYTF | TGTGCCAGCACCCCCAGGACAGGGCTTGGCTACACCTTC
. | TRBJ1-2 | . | TRBV7-8 | CASSLAQGDGYTF | TGTGCCAGCAGCTTAGCACAGGGAGATGGCTACACCTTC
many | TRBJ2-5 | . | TRBV7-2 | CASSPGPSDHQETQYF | TGTGCCAGCAGCCCGGGGCCAAGCGACCACCAAGAGACCCAGTACTTC
. | TRBJ1-5 | . | TRBV18 | CASSSKGDQPQHF | TGTGCCAGCTCATCGAAAGGGGATCAGCCCCAGCATTTT
. | TRBJ2-5 | . | TRBV29-1 | CSFGQDRRQETQYF | TGCAGCTTCGGGCAGGACCGAAGACAAGAGACCCAGTACTTC
. | TRBJ2-7 | TRBD1 | TRBV12-3/TRBV12-4 | CASRARQGLYEQYF | TGTGCCAGCAGAGCACGACAGGGGCTTTACGAGCAGTACTTC
few | TRBJ2-5 | . | TRBV20-1 | CSASGQEVVIWDRETQYF | TGCAGTGCTAGTGGGCAGGAGGTTGTGATTTGGGACCGGGAGACCCAGTACTTC
many | TRBJ2-6 | TRBD1 | TRBV7-2 | CASSLALGTAVSGANVLTF | TGTGCCAGCAGCCTCGCCTTAGGGACAGCGGTCTCTGGGGCCAACGTCCTGACTTTC
. | TRBJ2-2 | . | TRBV20-1 | CSARDPAQGNTGELFF | TGCAGTGCTAGAGATCCCGCGCAGGGAAACACCGGGGAGCTGTTTTTT
. | TRBJ1-5 | . | TRBV15 | CATSRDRTQPQHF | TGTGCCACCAGCAGAGATAGGACCCAGCCCCAGCATTTT